This T cell receptor (beta chain) was sequenced in a study of OX40 agonist ivuxolimab in advanced cancers. Using immunoSEQ multiplex PCR, the repertoire was profiled, and TCRdb retains in-frame clones only, with some absent. Seen here are over 70,000 clones, 86% observed once, and the top ten hold less than 2%. V was clipped by 4 bases and J by 2 bases, with 16 bases between them. Per germline, CDR1 SGHTS and CDR2 YDEGEE. The CDR3 is 15 amino acids. The source of this sequence is an adult with an advanced solid tumor such as melanoma, head and neck, liver or kidney cancer. J is TRBJ2-7 and V is TRBV5-8; D is undetermined. This specimen was CD4+ or CD8+ T cells sorted from blood, taken in a trial of the OX40 agonist ivuxolimab. The CDR3 bases are TGTGCCAGCAGCGGAACAAACCGGTTCACCTACGAGCAGTACTTC. Amino acids: CASSGTNRFTYEQYF. The whole variable domain, remainder taken from reference TRBV5-8 and TRBJ2-7, is EAGVTQSPTHLIKTRGQQATLRCSPISGHTSVYWYQQALGLGLQFLLWYDEGEERNRGNFPPRFSGRQFPNYSSELNVNALELEDSALYLCASSGTNRFTYEQYFGPGTRLTVT.